The rows below give T cell receptor beta chains drawn from one sample of a study of siplizumab effects on memory and regulatory T cells. Measured with immunoSEQ multiplex PCR; TCRdb has only the in-frame clones, and not every one. The sample lists around 95,000 clones, 94% occurring once. The specimen was non-Treg CD4+ T cells sorted from blood. The receptors here all came from a human donor in good health. Both conserved end residues are part of each CDR3. D genes are given only for firm matches.

j_gene | d_gene | v_gene | CDR3nt | CDR3aa
TRBJ2-3 | TRBD2 | TRBV6-1 | TGTGCCAGCAGTGAATCCGGGAGGGATACGCAGTATTTT | CASSESGRDTQYF
TRBJ2-7 | TRBD2 | TRBV5-4 | TGTGCCAGCAGCTCGCTTCGGACTAGCGTGGTCGAGCAGTACTTC | CASSSLRTSVVEQYF
TRBJ1-5 | - | TRBV2 | TGTGCCAGCAGTGAAGCGGCGGGGGGCCCCCAGCATTTT | CASSEAAGGPQHF
TRBJ2-6 | - | TRBV6-1 | TGTGCCAGCAGGGGCCCCTCTGGGGCCAACGTCCTGACTTTC | CASRGPSGANVLTF
TRBJ2-7 | TRBD2 | TRBV6-1 | TGTGCCAGCAGTGAAGAAACTAGCGGGATTAGTGAGCAGTACTTC | CASSEETSGISEQYF
TRBJ1-4 | - | TRBV6-1 | TGTGCCAGCAGTAGTGGAAGAAATGAAAAACTGTTTTTT | CASSSGRNEKLFF
TRBJ1-2 | - | TRBV7-9 | TGTGCCAGCAGTAAACCCACCGACAGGAGGGCTAACTATGGCTACACCTTC | CASSKPTDRRANYGYTF
TRBJ2-1 | - | TRBV2 | TGTGCCAGCACCCCCACGGAAGCCTACAATGAGCAGTTCTTC | CASTPTEAYNEQFF
TRBJ2-3 | - | TRBV4-1 | TGCGCCAGCAGCCCGGAGGGGCAGGGGGTTGGAGATACGCAGTATTTT | CASSPEGQGVGDTQYF
TRBJ1-3 | - | TRBV5-1 | TGCGCCAGCAGCTTGGAACTTGGAAACACCATATATTTT | CASSLELGNTIYF
TRBJ2-7 | - | TRBV5-1 | TGCGCCAGCAGCTTGGCCAGAGGGGACGAATACGAGCAGTACTTC | CASSLARGDEYEQYF
TRBJ1-2 | TRBD1 | TRBV6-5 | TGTGCCAGCAGTTACTCGTGGACAGGGGATGACTACACCTTC | CASSYSWTGDDYTF
TRBJ2-2 | - | TRBV5-4 | TGTGCCAGCAGCCGGGACTCGACCGGGGAGCTGTTTTTT | CASSRDSTGELFF
TRBJ2-1 | TRBD2 | TRBV9 | TGTGCCAGCAGCGGTAGCGGGAGGGCGACTTTGGGTGAGCAGTTCTTC | CASSGSGRATLGEQFF
TRBJ2-2 | - | TRBV19 | TGTGCCAGTAGTATCGAGACAGAGAACACCGGGGAGCTGTTTTTT | CASSIETENTGELFF
TRBJ2-1 | - | TRBV6-1 | TGTGCCAGCAGTGCCCACGCCAGGAATGAGCAGTTCTTC | CASSAHARNEQFF
TRBJ2-1 | - | TRBV7-9 | TGTGCCAGCAGCCCAACCATAAGTTATGAGCAGTTCTTC | CASSPTISYEQFF
TRBJ2-5 | TRBD1 | TRBV7-9 | TGTGCCAGCAGCGCCAGGGGGCGAGAGACCCAGTACTTC | CASSARGRETQYF
TRBJ1-1 | - | TRBV20-1 | TGCAGTGCTAGACGGGACGGTGAAGCTTTCTTT | CSARRDGEAFF
TRBJ2-3 | TRBD2 | TRBV6-6 | TGTGCCAGCATCGCTAGCGGGAGTACAGATACGCAGTATTTT | CASIASGSTDTQYF